The rows below give T cell receptor beta chains drawn from one sample of a study of cytomegalovirus exposure and HLA in healthy donors. Sequenced by immunoSEQ multiplex PCR; TCRdb stores in-frame clones only, minus some. The sample includes 160,000 or so clones, about 80% of them seen just once. The sample comprised PBMCs. These receptors originate from a man aged 35 to 55 in good health and CMV-seropositive. The CDR3 runs from the conserved cysteine through the conserved F or W. Some rows have no size entry. The others give once, few or many, or a class for an expanded clone.

clone_size: .; v_call: TRBV2; j_call: TRBJ2-7; cdr3_aa: CASSESSYEQYF
clone_size: .; v_call: TRBV7-8; j_call: TRBJ1-2; cdr3_aa: CASSLVGGPPFYGYTF
clone_size: .; v_call: TRBV6-5; j_call: TRBJ1-5; cdr3_aa: CASSYSTGSGNQPQHF
clone_size: .; v_call: TRBV18; j_call: TRBJ2-1; cdr3_aa: CASSPTGGPYNEQFF
clone_size: .; v_call: TRBV6-6; j_call: TRBJ1-2; cdr3_aa: CASSTGGLDGYTF
clone_size: .; v_call: TRBV11-1; j_call: TRBJ2-1; cdr3_aa: CASSLRRGHYNEQFF
clone_size: .; v_call: TRBV5-6; j_call: TRBJ2-5; cdr3_aa: CASSRRDRQETQYF
clone_size: .; v_call: TRBV30; j_call: TRBJ2-3; cdr3_aa: CAWSAVTVGATQYF
clone_size: .; v_call: TRBV29-1; j_call: TRBJ1-6; cdr3_aa: CSVRQESSYNSPLHF
clone_size: .; v_call: TRBV19; j_call: TRBJ2-7; cdr3_aa: CASSIGLAGGTYEQYF
clone_size: .; v_call: TRBV5-4; j_call: TRBJ2-3; cdr3_aa: CASSPRTGHTDTQYF
clone_size: once; v_call: TRBV6-5; j_call: TRBJ2-7; cdr3_aa: CASSYGPVRVRDEQYF
clone_size: .; v_call: TRBV9; j_call: TRBJ2-3; cdr3_aa: CASSVENGGRLGTDTQYF
clone_size: .; v_call: TRBV4-1; j_call: TRBJ2-1; cdr3_aa: CASSQEERGNEQFF
clone_size: .; v_call: TRBV7-9; j_call: TRBJ2-7; cdr3_aa: CASSLGREAGEQYF
clone_size: .; v_call: TRBV6-5; j_call: TRBJ2-6; cdr3_aa: CASRQGGANGLTF
clone_size: few; v_call: TRBV7-8; j_call: TRBJ1-2; cdr3_aa: CASSTASGTGAYGYTF
clone_size: .; v_call: TRBV2; j_call: TRBJ1-1; cdr3_aa: CASRGEVNTEAFF
clone_size: .; v_call: TRBV27; j_call: TRBJ2-7; cdr3_aa: CASRSTGDYEQYF
clone_size: .; v_call: TRBV4-2; j_call: TRBJ2-1; cdr3_aa: CASSQEGLAGQFF